This TCR beta chain was sequenced during a study of T cell responses to AZD1222 COVID-19 vaccine. Details on this clone: Antigen unknown.

The trim removed 5 bases at V and 7 bases at J, leaving 9 bases unmatched. There are 15 residues in the CDR3. From germline, CDR1 is MDHEN and CDR2 SYDVKM. Study results and limitations: The reported proportion of spike-specific TCRs targeting unmutated variant regions was nearly half. Seropositivity was recorded at baseline in only a handful of AZD1222 recipients. It was only after the peak T cell response that any repertoires were sampled.

The repertoire was sequenced with immunoSEQ multiplex PCR; TCRdb's copy has only in-frame clones and lacks some. The data contain approximately 110,000 clones, about 88% of them singletons. The receptor's source is an adult who received the AZD1222 COVID-19 vaccine. The chain employs TRBV28 and TRBJ2-1; 9 bases match TRBD2. Sequencing used peripheral blood, obtained 28 days after the second AZD1222 dose. CDR3 residues: CASSKTGTSSNEQFF. The DNA for the CDR3 is TGTGCCAGCAGTAAAACCGGGACTAGCTCTAATGAGCAGTTCTTC.